What follows are 24 T cell receptor beta chains derived from one specimen sequenced in a study of blood T cells in healthy people across ages. Next came a second PCR, run for about 7 to 12 cycles, which used a sample-barcoded 5' primer along with a J-beta primer mix. TCRdb reprocessed the 5' RACE reads via MiXCR and lists one record per CDR3 protein. The sample records roughly 1,800,000 distinct CDR3 sequences, about 50% being singletons. Input material: blood. These receptors were obtained from a woman aged 35 to 49 in good health.

This clonotype was counted between two and nine times. This CDR3 is CASSYGGAGGSSETQYF. CDR3 coding DNA: TGTGCCAGCAGTTACGGGGGAGCGGGGGGATCTTCAGAGACCCAGTACTTC. The rearrangement uses TRBV6-5 and TRBJ2-5; 9 nucleotides align to TRBD2. The trim removed 2 bases at V and 4 bases at J, leaving 11 bases unmatched. This CDR3 spans 17 amino acids. Germline V lookup: CDR1 MNHEY, CDR2 SVGAGI.

V usage is TRBV20-1 and J usage is TRBJ2-1; TRBD2 matches at 8 bases. Germline V CDR1 and CDR2: DFQATT, SNEGSKA (reference sequence). The CDR3 has 17 residues. V lost 0 bases, J lost 0 bases, and 7 bases stayed unmatched. Here the CDR3 DNA reads TGCAGTGCTAGAGATTCGACCGGGACTAGCTCCTACAATGAGCAGTTCTTC. Its protein product is CSARDSTGTSSYNEQFF.

The chain employs TRBV5-1 and TRBJ1-6; D perhaps matches TRBD1 (6 bases). Trimming took off 3 bases at V and 9 bases at J, with 16 bases between the two ends. The length of the CDR3 is 15 residues. Germline CDR1 SGHRS, CDR2 YFSETQ. CDR3: CASSSGTHLGSPLHF. CDR3 nucleotides: TGCGCCAGCAGCTCCGGGACACACCTGGGTTCACCCCTCCACTTT.

The genes are TRBV6-5 and TRBJ1-3, with unresolved D. Germline CDR1 MNHEY, CDR2 SVGAGI. This CDR3 contains 14 residues. Trimming stripped 6 bases from V and 2 bases from J, with 11 bases between. CDR3: CASRKRATGNTIYF. CDR3 in DNA: TGTGCCAGCAGAAAGCGGGCAACTGGAAACACCATATATTTT.

Notes on this clonotype: Germline and junction disagree at one end, which may indicate a read error. This chain joins TRBV20-1 and TRBJ1-1; no firm D call. CDR1 DFQATT and CDR2 SNEGSKA come from the germline V gene (reference sequence). This CDR3 is 15 amino acids long. The CDR3 loop reads CSTSKWDKEYTEAFF. The CDR3 DNA reads as TGCAGTACTAGTAAATGGGATAAAGAGTACACTGAAGCTTTCTTT.

V gene TRBV20-1 combines with J gene TRBJ1-1, with a possible D match to TRBD1 (6 bases). Germline V gives CDR1 DFQATT, CDR2 SNEGSKA (reference sequence). V lost 0 bases, J lost 5 bases, and 13 bases lay in between. This CDR3 has 14 amino acids. The CDR3 DNA reads TGCAGTGCTAGAGAACCTGGACAGAGGACTGAAGCTTTCTTT. Translation: CSAREPGQRTEAFF.

This sequence joins TRBV9 and TRBJ1-5; 7 positions match TRBD1. CDR1 and CDR2 (germline): SGDLS, YYNGEE. The CDR3 runs to 14 residues. V trimming: 4 bases; J trimming: 4 bases; junction bases outside the gene matches: 5. The CDR3 here is CASSRDSENQPQHF. CDR3 DNA: TGTGCCAGCAGCCGGGACAGCGAGAATCAGCCCCAGCATTTT.

This clonotype was detected only a few times. The chain employs TRBV13 and TRBJ2-1; a weak D match, TRBD1 (5 bases). This CDR3 is 15 amino acids long. Germline CDR1 is PRHDT and CDR2 is FYEKMQ (reference sequence). Trimming cost V 4 bases and J 8 bases, with 18 bases left between them. This CDR3 reads CASSYTGLFIDEQFF. As DNA, the CDR3 is TGTGCCAGCAGCTATACAGGCCTATTTATCGATGAGCAGTTCTTC.

Worth noting for this clonotype: One junction end disagrees with the germline gene, perhaps due to a read error. The genes are TRBV24-1 and TRBJ2-3; D call uncertain. The CDR3 is 15 residues long. CDR1 and CDR2 from the germline V gene are KGHDR and SFDVKD. The CDR3 spells CATSDFRGGTDTQYF. CDR3 coding DNA: TGTGCCACCAGCGATTTCCGAGGTGGCACAGATACGCAGTATTTT.

This clonotype was counted a few times. The rearrangement links TRBV7-9 to TRBJ2-1; the D gene is possibly TRBD2 (6 bases). Germline assignment: CDR1 SEHNR and CDR2 FQNEAQ (reference sequence). There are 16 residues in the CDR3. The V and J ends lost 5 bases and 2 bases respectively, with 16 bases between them. CDR3 nucleotides: TGTGCCAGCAGCCAGCCACCCGGGGGACCCTACAATGAGCAGTTCTTC. It translates to CASSQPPGGPYNEQFF.

As to this clonotype: Its ends do not fully match the called genes, so a read error is possible. V gene TRBV12-5 combines with J gene TRBJ2-3, with 7 bases matching TRBD2. Germline V gene sequence: CDR1 LGHNT, CDR2 FRNRAP. The CDR3 runs to 14 residues. CDR3 nucleotide sequence: TGTGCTAGTGGTCCCTCGACTAGCATAGATACGCAGTATTTT. Encoded protein: CASGPSTSIDTQYF.

The CDR3 bases are TGTGCCAGCAGTTACTCGAAAAGACAGGGAATTTATGGCTACACCTTC. This translates into CASSYSKRQGIYGYTF. The rearrangement joins TRBV6-5 to TRBJ1-2; TRBD1 matches 7 bases. Germline V gene sequence: CDR1 MNHEY, CDR2 SVGAGI. V lost 0 bases, J lost 5 bases, and 9 bases stayed unmatched. This CDR3 contains 16 residues.

J is TRBJ2-1 and V is TRBV7-9; the match to TRBD1 covers 9 bases. The V and J ends lost 4 bases and 5 bases, in that order; junction bases with no gene match: 6. Germline V lookup: CDR1 SEHNR, CDR2 FQNEAQ (reference sequence). There are 15 residues in the CDR3. The CDR3 nucleotides read TGTGCCAGCAGCTACCGGGACAGGGCCAACAATGAGCAGTTCTTC. Translation gives CASSYRDRANNEQFF.

This clonotype was counted only a few times. This may come from a read error, since a much larger clone is one base off. The chain recombines TRBV7-2 with TRBJ2-7; no firm D call. V shed 5 bases and J shed 2 bases, with 10 bases lying between them. Germline values: CDR1 SGHTA, CDR2 FQGNSA. This CDR3 spans 13 amino acids. The CDR3 DNA sequence: TGTGCCAGCAGCGTAGGCAGCCCCTACGAGCAGTACTTC. Its protein product is CASSVGSPYEQYF. Complete variable domain (other parts from reference TRBV7-2 and TRBJ2-7): GAGVSQSPSNKVTEKGKDVELRCDPISGHTALYWYRQSLGQGLEFLIYFQGNSAPDKSGLPSDRFSAERTGGSVSTLTIQRTQQEDSAVYLCASSVGSPYEQYFGPGTRLTVT.

The rearrangement uses TRBV15 and TRBJ2-4; 10 nucleotides match TRBD2. The CDR3 has 20 amino acids. The germline V gene encodes CDR1 LNHNV and CDR2 YYDKDF (reference sequence). V was pared by 3 bases and J by 0 bases, with 14 bases of the junction left unmatched. As DNA, the CDR3 is TGTGCCACCAGCAGTCTAAAGAGGACTAGCGGAGACATAGCCAAAAACATTCAGTACTTC. It translates to CATSSLKRTSGDIAKNIQYF.

The gene calls are TRBV15 and TRBJ1-4; 9 bases fit TRBD1. Germline CDR1 reads LNHNV; CDR2 reads YYDKDF (reference sequence). The CDR3 has 14 amino acids. V shed 4 bases and J 8 bases; nucleotides not matched to a gene: 5. The CDR3, as DNA: TGTGCCACCAGCAAGGACAGGGGAGGGGAAAAACTGTTTTTT. It is translated as CATSKDRGGEKLFF.

The sample holds a few counts of this clonotype. CDR3 in amino acids: CASSSGTFSYEQYF. DNA of the CDR3: TGTGCCAGCAGCTCAGGGACATTTTCCTACGAGCAGTACTTC. The genes are TRBV13 and TRBJ2-7; weak D call: TRBD1 (6 bases). This CDR3 is 14 amino acids long. The V end was cut by 4 bases, the J end by 1 base, with 11 bases between. Per germline, CDR1 PRHDT and CDR2 FYEKMQ (reference sequence).

This sequence joins TRBV6-5 and TRBJ2-1; D perhaps matches TRBD1 (6 bases). Germline V gene data show CDR1 as MNHEY and CDR2 as SVGAGI. Trimming took 6 bases from V and 0 from J, leaving 12 bases between them. The CDR3 length is 15 residues. The CDR3, as DNA: TGTGCCAGCAGAGGGGACACGAGCTCCTACAATGAGCAGTTCTTC. Translated, it gives CASRGDTSSYNEQFF.

V is TRBV20-1 and J is TRBJ2-3; 9 nucleotides agree with TRBD1. The germline CDR1 and CDR2 sequences are DFQATT and SNEGSKA (reference sequence). J gave up 2 bases and V 0 bases, and 9 bases lay outside the gene matches. CDR3 length: 17 amino acids. The DNA for the CDR3 is TGCAGTGCTAGAGAGCGGGGACAGGGACTTATCACAGATACGCAGTATTTT. This encodes CSARERGQGLITDTQYF.

Only one count was recorded for this clonotype. The rearrangement links TRBV2 to TRBJ1-2; D ambiguous. The CDR3 is made up of 12 amino acids. Trimming stripped 7 bases from V and 7 bases from J, with 13 bases between. The germline V gene has CDR1 SNHLY and CDR2 FYNNEI. The CDR3 DNA reads TGTGCCAGCAAACTTTCGAGGTCTGGCTACACCTTC. It specifies CASKLSRSGYTF.

The table lists this clonotype with many counts. The chain couples TRBV27 to TRBJ2-5; TRBD1 matches at 12 bases. Trimming cost V 5 bases and J 5 bases; bases outside gene matches: 3. Germline lookup yields CDR1 MNHEY and CDR2 SMNVEV (reference sequence). The CDR3 spans 14 residues. CDR3 nucleotides: TGTGCCAGCAGTCCCGGGACAGGGGGCGAGACCCAGTACTTC. Translated: CASSPGTGGETQYF.

This sequence joins TRBV24-1 and TRBJ1-1; TRBD1 matches at 10 bases. After removal of 3 bases from V and 10 bases from J, the junction contained 10 bases not matched to a gene. Germline V gene sequence: CDR1 KGHDR, CDR2 SFDVKD. This CDR3 contains 15 residues. CDR3 region: CATSDPNRGQGGAFF. For the CDR3, the DNA is TGTGCCACCAGTGATCCCAACCGTGGACAGGGGGGAGCTTTCTTT.

This clonotype came up a few times. The CDR3 loop is CSAREVLGQYF. CDR3 sequence (DNA): TGCAGTGCTAGAGAGGTTCTCGGCCAGTACTTC. This chain links TRBV20-1 with TRBJ2-5; no clear D. The CDR3 covers 11 residues. V shed 0 bases and J shed 10 bases, with 9 bases lying between them. CDR1 DFQATT and CDR2 SNEGSKA come from the germline V gene (reference sequence).

This clonotype was observed a handful of times. The genes are TRBV24-1 and TRBJ2-5; D possibly corresponds to TRBD2 (6 bases). Looked up from germline, CDR1 is KGHDR and CDR2 is SFDVKD. Trimming took 3 bases from V and 1 from J, leaving 14 bases between them. This CDR3 has 16 amino acids. The CDR3 region has the DNA TGTGCCACCAGTGATCCCAGAGCGGGTCCCCAAGAGACCCAGTACTTC. Amino acid sequence: CATSDPRAGPQETQYF.